A single sample gave rise to the 13 T cell receptor beta chains below, sequenced in a study of cytomegalovirus exposure and HLA in healthy donors (dated by TCRdb to about 2017). Receptors were amplified or captured by the immunoSEQ multiplex PCR assay. A mixture of 60 forward primers for TCR Vbeta segments and 13 reverse primers for TCR Jbeta segments was used in the multiplex PCR. TCRdb mirrors the immuneACCESS table, restricted to in-frame sequences. Some clones are absent from its copies; in checked studies, under half trace to an unresolved V gene, and the reason for the others is unknown. This sample has some 160,000 clones in its table, and roughly four fifths of those were observed once. The top ten constitute roughly 3% of the sample. Sequenced input: PBMCs. All receptors come from a middle-aged woman in good health and CMV-seronegative.

This chain joins TRBV10-3 and TRBJ1-2; D is unresolved. This CDR3 contains 16 residues. Germline CDR1 reads ENHRY; CDR2 reads SYGVKD. V lost 4 bases, J lost 0 bases, and 15 bases lay in between. CDR3 sequence reads: CAISASGVVANYGYTF. The DNA of the CDR3 is TGTGCCATCAGTGCGAGCGGGGTGGTCGCTAACTATGGCTACACCTTC.

This clone was found a few times. V and J are TRBV4-1 and TRBJ1-1, with D possibly TRBD1 on 5 matching bases. Germline V gene sequence: CDR1 MGHRA, CDR2 YSYEKL. Deletions cut 4 bases from V and 1 base from J, with 16 bases between. CDR3 length: 16 residues. CDR3 in amino acids: CASSRGDLRENTEAFF. The CDR3 nucleotides are TGCGCCAGCAGCCGGGGGGACCTACGAGAGAACACTGAAGCTTTCTTT.

The rearrangement links TRBV9 to TRBJ2-3; TRBD2 matches at 12 bases. V trimming: 4 bases; J trimming: 2 bases; junction bases outside the gene matches: 5. This CDR3 has 16 residues. CDR1 and CDR2 (germline): SGDLS, YYNGEE. CDR3 region: CASSYLAGGDTDTQYF. CDR3 in DNA: TGTGCCAGCAGCTATCTAGCGGGGGGGGACACAGATACGCAGTATTTT.

This clone was counted between two and nine times. The CDR3 DNA is TGTGCCAGCAGTGATATTCGGGGACAGCCTTTTGAAAAACTGTTTTTT. Its translation is CASSDIRGQPFEKLFF. The rearrangement joins TRBV6-1 to TRBJ1-4, with 7 bases fitting TRBD1. Looked up from germline, CDR1 is MNHNS and CDR2 is SASEGT. The CDR3 totals 16 residues. J gave up 7 bases and V 3 bases, and 11 bases lay outside the gene matches.

The chain carries TRBV5-1 and TRBJ2-7; 8 bases line up with TRBD2. Germline V gene sequence: CDR1 SGHRS, CDR2 YFSETQ. The CDR3 has 13 amino acids. V was pared by 0 bases and J by 6 bases, with 2 bases of the junction left unmatched. This CDR3 is CASSLEGLGEQYF. As DNA, the CDR3 is TGCGCCAGCAGCTTGGAGGGACTAGGCGAGCAGTACTTC.

This clone was detected only a few times. Different DNA sequences within this sample yield the same CDR3. V gene TRBV5-6 combines with J gene TRBJ1-5; D gene unclear. With 1 base removed from V and 5 bases from J, the gap between germline ends came to 7 bases. The CDR3 contains 13 residues. Germline V CDR1 and CDR2: SGHDT, YYEEEE. The CDR3 protein is CASSLSPDQPQHF. The CDR3 DNA reads as TGTGCCAGCAGCTTGTCCCCGGATCAGCCCCAGCATTTT.

J is TRBJ2-3 and V is TRBV14, with 12 positions matching TRBD2. This CDR3 contains 14 residues. The germline CDR1 and CDR2 sequences are SGHDN and FVKESK. Losses at the gene ends were 4 bases for V and 6 bases for J; bases not matched to a gene: 2. CDR3 DNA sequence: TGTGCCAGCAGCCCGCTAGCGGGGGGGGATACGCAGTATTTT. Amino acids: CASSPLAGGDTQYF. Full variable domain (outside the CDR3, taken from reference TRBV14 and TRBJ2-3): EAGVTQFPSHSVIEKGQTVTLRCDPISGHDNLYWYRRVMGKEIKFLLHFVKESKQDESGMPNNRFLAERTGGTYSTLKVQPAELEDSGVYFCASSPLAGGDTQYFGPGTRLTVL.

The chain recombines TRBV28 with TRBJ2-7; possibly TRBD1 for D (5 bases). With 5 bases removed from V and 2 bases from J, the gap between germline ends came to 25 bases. There are 18 residues in the CDR3. CDR1 is MDHEN and CDR2 is SYDVKM in the germline V gene. CDR3 nucleotide sequence: TGTGCCAGCAGTCGAAAAATTCCGGGTGGGGCCAGGGCCTACGAGCAGTACTTC. This gives the protein CASSRKIPGGARAYEQYF.

This clone has only one observation. The J gene is TRBJ1-6, the V gene TRBV9, with D perhaps matching TRBD1 (6 bases). The ends were cut back, 3 bases at V and 1 base at J, with 11 bases in the middle. The V gene's germline CDR1 is SGDLS and CDR2 YYNGEE. This CDR3 is 16 amino acids long. The CDR3 loop is CASSARGSSYNSPLHF. CDR3 DNA sequence: TGTGCCAGCAGCGCCAGGGGATCGTCCTATAATTCACCCCTCCACTTT.

This clone has only a few counts. The J gene is TRBJ2-1, the V gene TRBV5-1, with 13 nucleotides matching TRBD2. The CDR3 sequence is 15 residues long. V trimming: 0 bases; J trimming: 14 bases; junction bases outside the gene matches: 8. Germline V gene sequence: CDR1 SGHRS, CDR2 YFSETQ. The CDR3 is CASSLELAGGKGKFF. The CDR3 bases are TGCGCCAGCAGCTTGGAACTAGCGGGGGGGAAAGGAAAGTTCTTC.

This rearrangement joins TRBV11-3 to TRBJ2-2; 7 positions match TRBD1. Per the germline V gene, CDR1 is SGHNT and CDR2 is YENEEA. With V trimmed by 1 base and J by 5 bases, 4 bases remained unmatched. The CDR3 runs 15 residues. CDR3 coding DNA: TGTGCCAGCAGCTTAGCAGGGGGAAGTACCGGGGAGCTGTTTTTT. It yields the protein CASSLAGGSTGELFF. The whole variable domain, filled in from reference TRBV11-3 and TRBJ2-2, reads EAGVVQSPRYKIIEKKQPVAFWCNPISGHNTLYWYLQNLGQGPELLIRYENEEAVDDSQLPKDRFSAERLKGVDSTLKIQPAELGDSAVYLCASSLAGGSTGELFFGEGSRLTVL.

The chain uses TRBV6-5 and TRBJ2-7; the D is unclear. Germline CDR1 and CDR2: MNHEY and SVGAGI. V was cut by 0 bases and J by 0 bases, with 6 bases left in between. The CDR3 spans 14 residues. CDR3 sequence reads: CASSYSFSSYEQYF. CDR3 coding DNA: TGTGCCAGCAGTTACTCGTTCAGCTCCTACGAGCAGTACTTC.

CDR3 loop: CASSQCPDCRRPYEQYF. Here the CDR3 DNA reads TGCGCCAGCAGTCAATGCCCGGATTGCCGGAGGCCCTACGAGCAGTACTTC. The rearrangement joins TRBV23-1 to TRBJ2-7; TRBD2 might be the D (5 bases). TRBV23-1 is treated as an ORF (open reading frame) with a function not yet certain. Trimming took 1 base from V and 2 from J, leaving 18 bases between them. The length of the CDR3 is 17 residues.